This is a list of T cell receptor beta chains from one sample in a study of blood T cell repertoires in COVID-19. Libraries were prepared by immunoSEQ multiplex PCR; TCRdb keeps only in-frame clonotypes and omits some of them. The sample has about 240,000 clones; approximately 78% are singletons. Sequenced input: peripheral blood. These receptor sequences come from a woman aged 60-75 years with active or convalescent COVID-19. Each CDR3 is given with its conserved first and last residue. D genes are given only for firm matches. Only part of the rows carry a size: once, few, many, or a class if the clone is expanded.

TRBJ2-5	TRBV5-4	TRBD2	.	18	TGTGCCAGCAGCCTTGGGACTAGCGGGGGCCTCTCCCAAGAGACCCAGTACTTC	CASSLGTSGGLSQETQYF
TRBJ1-2	TRBV2	TRBD1	.	13	TGTGCCAGCAGGAGGCAGGGGGCGGGCGGCTACACCTTC	CASRRQGAGGYTF
TRBJ1-2	TRBV3-1/TRBV3-2	.	few	13	TGTGCCAGCAGCCATCCAGCGAACTATGGCTACACCTTC	CASSHPANYGYTF
TRBJ1-6	TRBV6-2/TRBV6-3	.	.	18	TGTGCCAGCAGCACCCTGGGACACTACGAGACAAATAATTCACCCCTCCACTTT	CASSTLGHYETNNSPLHF
TRBJ2-1	TRBV19	TRBD1	.	16	TGTGCCAGTAACCCCGTTCGGGGACAGGGAGGCGATGAGCAGTTCTTC	CASNPVRGQGGDEQFF
TRBJ1-2	TRBV30	.	.	12	TGTGCCTGGACGGAGACTAACTATGGCTACACCTTC	CAWTETNYGYTF
TRBJ1-5	TRBV2	.	few	16	TGTGCCAGCAGTGATTTTGGGAGGTATAGCAATCAGCCCCAGCATTTT	CASSDFGRYSNQPQHF
TRBJ1-1	TRBV27	TRBD1	.	14	TGTGCCAGCTCACCGGACAGGATGAACACTGAAGCTTTCTTT	CASSPDRMNTEAFF
TRBJ1-6	TRBV5-1	TRBD1	.	15	TGCGCCAGCAGCTTTGGTGGACAGGGTAATTCACCCCTCCACTTT	CASSFGGQGNSPLHF
TRBJ2-7	TRBV6-5	TRBD1	once	13	TGTGCCAGCAAGAGCAGGGGGCTCTACGAGCAGTACTTC	CASKSRGLYEQYF
TRBJ1-2	TRBV12-3/TRBV12-4	.	.	13	TGTGCCAGCAATGGACAGCTAAACTATGGCTACACCTTC	CASNGQLNYGYTF
TRBJ2-7	TRBV19	.	.	12	TGTGCCAGTAGTAGAACAGGGAGTGGACAGTACTTC	CASSRTGSGQYF
TRBJ2-5	TRBV5-1	.	once	14	TGCGCCAGCAGCTTGAGCCCCACCCCTGGAGCCCAGTACTTC	CASSLSPTPGAQYF
TRBJ2-3	TRBV9	TRBD2	.	17	TGTGCCAGCAGCCATTCACGACTAGCGGGGGGCCAAGATACGCAGTATTTT	CASSHSRLAGGQDTQYF
TRBJ2-7	TRBV18	.	.	15	TGTGCCAGCTCACCACGGAGTGGAGGGTATTCCGAGCAGTACTTC	CASSPRSGGYSEQYF
TRBJ2-7	TRBV30	TRBD1	.	12	TGTGCCTGGGGGACAGGGTCCTACGAGCAGTACTTC	CAWGTGSYEQYF
TRBJ1-2	TRBV7-2	TRBD1	.	18	TGTGCCAGCACCTTCAACCCCCCTCGACAGGGTGGAAGAAAGGGCTACACCTTC	CASTFNPPRQGGRKGYTF
TRBJ1-5	TRBV5-5	.	few	13	TGTGCCAGCAGCTTTGTTGAGGGTCAGCCCCAGCATTTT	CASSFVEGQPQHF
TRBJ2-7	TRBV2	.	.	15	TGTGCCAGCAAGCCCGGACAGTCCGGCTCCTACGAGCAGTACTTC	CASKPGQSGSYEQYF
TRBJ1-2	TRBV20-1	.	.	11	TGCAGTGCCTGGGAGAACTATGGCTACACCTTC	CSAWENYGYTF
TRBJ1-1	TRBV7-2	TRBD1	.	14	TGTGCCAGCAGCCTCAGGCCTCGGGACAGGGAAGCTTTCTTT	CASSLRPRDREAFF
TRBJ1-6	TRBV9	TRBD1	.	15	TGTGCCAGCAGCGTCCGGGACAGGGGTAATTCACCCCTCCACTTT	CASSVRDRGNSPLHF
TRBJ2-1	TRBV18	TRBD1	many	15	TGTGCCAGCTCTCAATCGGACAGGGATTACAATGAGCAGTTCTTC	CASSQSDRDYNEQFF
TRBJ1-5	TRBV18	.	.	15	TGTGCCAGCTCACCAGAGCGCCTAGACAATCAGCCCCAGCATTTT	CASSPERLDNQPQHF
TRBJ1-5	TRBV15	.	.	16	TGTGCCACCAGCAGAGATAAAGGGAGGCCCAATCAGCCCCAGCATTTT	CATSRDKGRPNQPQHF
TRBJ1-2	TRBV4-1	TRBD1	.	17	TGCGCCAGCAGCCAAGATTACTGGACAGGGGATTCCTATGGCTACACCTTC	CASSQDYWTGDSYGYTF
TRBJ1-1	TRBV2	.	few	15	TGTGTCCAGCAACCAGGGGCGGCCCTGAACACTGAAGCTTTCTTT	CVQQPGAALNTEAFF
TRBJ2-1	TRBV18	.	.	14	TGTGCCAGCTCACCTCCAGGGCCACACAATGAGCAGTTCTTC	CASSPPGPHNEQFF
TRBJ1-2	TRBV27	.	.	15	TGTGCCAGCAGTTTATCAACGGGGGGGAATTATGGCTACACCTTC	CASSLSTGGNYGYTF
TRBJ1-3	TRBV29-1	.	.	13	TGCAGCGTTTTGGGCTTCTCTGGAAACACCATATATTTT	CSVLGFSGNTIYF
TRBJ1-2	TRBV11-2	.	few	13	TGTGCCAGCAGCCTCCCAGGTCTCTATGGCTACACCTTC	CASSLPGLYGYTF
TRBJ2-5	TRBV13	TRBD1	few	15	TGTGCCAGCAGCCCACTGGGACAGCCTCAAGAGACCCAGTACTTC	CASSPLGQPQETQYF
TRBJ1-1	TRBV6-4	TRBD1	.	16	TGTGCCAGCCCTGGGGGGACAGCTGACATGAACACTGAAGCTTTCTTT	CASPGGTADMNTEAFF
TRBJ1-5	TRBV2	.	few	16	TGTGCCAGCAGGCCGAACTCAGCGGGGACGGGCCAGCCCCAGCATTTT	CASRPNSAGTGQPQHF
TRBJ1-3	TRBV9	TRBD1	.	15	TGTGCCAGCAGCCCCCGGACAGGGTCTGGAAACACCATATATTTT	CASSPRTGSGNTIYF
TRBJ2-3	TRBV5-1	TRBD2	.	15	TGCGCCAGCAGCTTGGGTCGGGGGGGCCTAGATACGCAGTATTTT	CASSLGRGGLDTQYF
TRBJ1-4	TRBV7-9	.	.	15	TGTGCCAGCAGCTGGGCTCCTGCAACTAATGAAAAACTGTTTTTT	CASSWAPATNEKLFF
TRBJ1-4	TRBV7-9	.	.	13	TGTGCCAGCAGCTGGAGGGAAATGGAAAAACTGTTTTTT	CASSWREMEKLFF
TRBJ1-6	TRBV11-2	TRBD1	.	16	TGTGCCAGCAGCTTCCGGACAGGGAGGAGAATTTCACCCCTCCACTTT	CASSFRTGRRISPLHF
TRBJ2-5	TRBV6-5	TRBD1	.	14	TGTGCCAGCAGTTACCTAGGGGGCCGTGAGACCCAGTACTTC	CASSYLGGRETQYF
TRBJ2-5	TRBV5-1	TRBD2	once	15	TGCGCCAGCAGCTTGGGGCTAGCGGGCCAAGAGACCCAGTACTTC	CASSLGLAGQETQYF
TRBJ2-1	TRBV11-2	.	.	15	TGTGCCAGCAGCTGGTCCGGACAGATCTACAATGAGCAGTTCTTC	CASSWSGQIYNEQFF
TRBJ2-5	TRBV12-5	TRBD2	.	17	TGTGCTAGTGGTTTAGGGGCTAGCGGGGGGCTCCAAGAGACCCAGTACTTC	CASGLGASGGLQETQYF
TRBJ2-3	TRBV7-2	.	once	16	TGTGCCAGCAGCTTAGTGGCCGGAGGGGGGGCAGATACGCAGTATTTT	CASSLVAGGGADTQYF
TRBJ1-1	TRBV18	TRBD1	once	15	TGTGCCAGCTCACCAAGGACAGGGATGAACACTGAAGCTTTCTTT	CASSPRTGMNTEAFF
TRBJ2-4	TRBV7-2	.	.	16	TGTGCCAGCAGCCCAACAGGTGTCCTAGCCAAAAACATTCAGTACTTC	CASSPTGVLAKNIQYF
TRBJ2-1	TRBV30	TRBD1	.	14	TGTGCCTGGGGCGGACAGGGGAAATACAATGAGCAGTTCTTC	CAWGGQGKYNEQFF
TRBJ2-1	TRBV5-5	TRBD2	.	15	TGTGCCAGCAGCCCGGGACTAGCGGGGGCAGGTGAGCAGTTCTTC	CASSPGLAGAGEQFF